A selection of T cell receptor beta chains follows, all from one sample in a study of shared T cell receptors in the human thymus. Repertoires were generated with immunoSEQ multiplex PCR, while TCRdb's copy carries only in-frame clones and drops some. Of more than 550,000 clones detected, approximately 85% appear once; the ten largest clones hold 0.008% to 0.011%. The same sample was also used in a study of human thymus T cells.

Sequencing used thymocytes. Receptor source: a girl under three years old with a congenital heart defect. Both conserved end residues are part of each CDR3. D genes are given only for firm matches. Only part of the rows carry a size: once, few, many, or a class if the clone is expanded.

clone_size,v_call,j_call,d_call,cdr3_aa,cdr3_nt
.,TRBV5-1,TRBJ1-2,.,CASSFGQDTDYGYTF,TGCGCCAGCAGCTTCGGTCAAGACACCGACTATGGCTACACCTTC
.,TRBV15,TRBJ2-7,TRBD1,CATSPGTGGSYEQYF,TGTGCCACCAGCCCAGGGACAGGGGGGTCCTACGAGCAGTACTTC
.,TRBV6-5,TRBJ1-6,.,CASSSPDSLNSPLHF,TGTGCCAGCAGTTCCCCGGACAGCCTGAATTCACCCCTCCACTTT
.,TRBV18,TRBJ2-1,TRBD2,CASSPETSGSYNEQFF,TGTGCCAGCTCACCCGAGACTAGCGGCTCCTACAATGAGCAGTTCTTC
.,TRBV9,TRBJ1-3,.,CASSERPGNTIYF,TGTGCCAGCAGCGAGAGGCCAGGAAACACCATATATTTT
.,TRBV11-2,TRBJ1-4,.,CASSLGENEKLFF,TGTGCCAGCAGCTTAGGAGAAAATGAAAAACTGTTTTTT
.,TRBV4-1,TRBJ2-1,.,CASSGVDSYNEQFF,TGCGCCAGCAGCGGAGTCGACTCCTACAATGAGCAGTTCTTC
once,TRBV6-1,TRBJ1-1,TRBD1,CASSWVTGTNTEAFF,TGTGCCAGCAGTTGGGTGACAGGGACAAACACTGAAGCTTTCTTT
.,TRBV6-1,TRBJ2-1,.,CASSVRTHGEQFF,TGTGCCAGCAGTGTCCGCACCCACGGGGAGCAGTTCTTC
.,TRBV10-2,TRBJ2-7,.,CASSEGAAYEQYF,TGCGCCAGCAGTGAGGGGGCCGCGTACGAGCAGTACTTC
.,TRBV5-8,TRBJ1-1,TRBD1,CASRDRAMNTEAFF,TGTGCCAGTCGGGACAGGGCAATGAACACTGAAGCTTTCTTT
.,TRBV7-9,TRBJ1-5,.,CASSSGGGKPQHF,TGTGCCAGCAGCTCCGGCGGGGGTAAGCCCCAGCATTTT
.,TRBV19,TRBJ2-5,.,CASRGNVRLETQYF,TGTGCCTCTAGAGGGAATGTGAGACTAGAGACCCAGTACTTC
.,TRBV19,TRBJ2-7,TRBD2,CASSRLAGPNYEQYF,TGTGCCAGTAGTAGACTAGCGGGGCCCAACTACGAGCAGTACTTC
.,TRBV9,TRBJ1-1,TRBD1,CASSPRTGGFTEAFF,TGTGCCAGCAGCCCGCGGACAGGGGGGTTCACTGAAGCTTTCTTT
once,TRBV6-5,TRBJ1-1,.,CASRERRGGTEAFF,TGTGCCAGCAGGGAACGTCGGGGGGGCACTGAAGCTTTCTTT
.,TRBV6-1,TRBJ2-5,.,CASSEVGPPGGETQYF,TGTGCCAGCAGTGAAGTGGGCCCACCCGGGGGAGAGACCCAGTACTTC
.,TRBV6-1,TRBJ2-3,.,CASSEVVLRADTQYF,.
.,TRBV27,TRBJ1-5,.,CASSHPGGQPQHF,TGTGCCAGCAGCCATCCGGGGGGGCAGCCCCAGCATTTT
.,TRBV5-6,TRBJ1-4,TRBD1,CASSLGDSNPPNEKLFF,TGTGCCAGCAGCTTGGGGGACAGCAACCCCCCTAATGAAAAACTGTTTTTT
.,TRBV10-3,TRBJ2-6,TRBD1,CAISECSGTDGDSGANVLTF,TGTGCCATCAGTGAATGCTCGGGGACAGATGGGGACTCTGGGGCCAACGTCCTGACTTTC
.,TRBV10-3,TRBJ1-6,.,CASGTDRYNSPLHF,TGTGCCAGCGGGACGGACCGATATAATTCCCCCCTCCACTTT
.,TRBV7-8,TRBJ1-4,.,CASSFSTGPTHEKLFF,TGTGCCAGCAGCTTTTCTACAGGGCCCACCCATGAAAAACTGTTTTTT
.,TRBV27,TRBJ2-3,.,CASSFRRGLFSDTQYF,TGTGCCAGCAGTTTCCGGCGGGGGCTATTTTCGGATACGCAGTATTTT
.,TRBV7-9,TRBJ1-3,.,CASSLESGVSGNTIYF,TGTGCCAGCAGCTTAGAATCCGGGGTCTCTGGAAACACCATATATTTT
.,TRBV11-2,TRBJ1-2,.,CASSLDTRVDYGYTF,TGTGCCAGCAGCTTAGACACCCGGGTCGACTATGGCTACACCTTC
.,TRBV10-3,TRBJ2-7,TRBD2,CAAGGLAGEKSYEQYF,TGTGCCGCAGGGGGCCTAGCGGGGGAAAAAAGCTACGAGCAGTACTTC
.,TRBV4-1,TRBJ2-7,.,CASSQEGVDKYYEQYF,TGCGCCAGCAGCCAAGAAGGTGTGGACAAATACTACGAGCAGTACTTC
.,TRBV2,TRBJ1-2,.,CASPVAPGVGYTF,TGTGCCAGCCCTGTGGCCCCCGGGGTTGGCTACACCTTC
.,TRBV29-1,TRBJ1-2,.,CSVREPYGYTF,TGCAGCGTTCGGGAGCCCTATGGCTACACCTTC
few,TRBV5-5,TRBJ2-1,TRBD2,CASSFYSGGNYNEQFF,TGTGCCAGCAGCTTTTATAGCGGGGGGAACTACAATGAGCAGTTCTTC
once,TRBV5-8,TRBJ1-2,TRBD1,CASSSRQGYHSSYTF,TGTGCCAGCAGCTCAAGACAGGGGTACCATAGCAGCTACACCTTC
.,TRBV6-5,TRBJ2-5,TRBD2,CASRLAGEQETQYF,TGTGCCAGCAGGCTAGCGGGGGAGCAAGAGACCCAGTACTTC
.,TRBV4-1,TRBJ2-3,.,CASSQVGADTQYF,TGCGCCAGCAGCCAAGTAGGGGCAGATACGCAGTATTTT
.,TRBV5-6,TRBJ2-2,.,CASSQTETNTGELFF,TGTGCCAGCAGCCAGACAGAAACGAACACCGGGGAGCTGTTTTTT
.,TRBV18,TRBJ2-1,.,CASSPRGGSSYNEQFF,TGTGCCAGCTCACCAAGGGGGGGGAGCTCCTACAATGAGCAGTTCTTC
.,TRBV7-9,TRBJ1-2,.,CASSFWTPSVWGYTF,TGTGCCAGCAGCTTTTGGACACCCAGTGTGTGGGGCTACACCTTC
.,TRBV5-4,TRBJ2-5,.,CASSLGGRETQYF,TGTGCCAGCAGCTTGGGGGGGCGAGAGACCCAGTACTTC
.,TRBV19,TRBJ2-1,TRBD2,CASSQEGLATSEQFF,TGTGCCAGTAGTCAGGAGGGACTAGCGACCTCCGAGCAGTTCTTC
few,TRBV5-1,TRBJ1-2,.,CASSLGGGSNYGYTF,TGCGCCAGCAGCTTGGGAGGGGGATCTAACTATGGCTACACCTTC
.,TRBV2,TRBJ2-7,.,CASSPHPSRPTASYEQYF,TGTGCCAGCAGTCCCCATCCTTCAAGACCGACAGCGTCCTACGAGCAGTACTTC
once,TRBV9,TRBJ2-6,.,CASSVDGPPGGANVLTF,TGTGCCAGCAGCGTAGACGGCCCCCCGGGGGGGGCCAACGTCCTGACTTTC
once,TRBV6-1,TRBJ2-1,TRBD2,CASSERGYWSDEQFF,TGTGCCAGCAGTGAGCGGGGGTACTGGAGCGATGAGCAGTTCTTC
.,TRBV7-6,TRBJ2-7,.,CASSSSGTKRSEQYF,TGTGCCAGCAGCTCCTCCGGGACAAAACGAAGCGAGCAGTACTTC
.,TRBV25-1,TRBJ1-2,.,CASSETKTRGYTF,TGTGCCAGCAGTGAAACCAAAACGCGGGGCTACACCTTC
.,TRBV5-8,TRBJ1-2,TRBD1,CASSRPDRENHNTNYGYTF,TGTGCCAGCAGCCGACCGGACAGGGAGAATCATAACACTAACTATGGCTACACCTTC